The 28 T cell receptor beta chains in this list originate from one sample, sequenced in a study of blood T cell repertoires in COVID-19 (dated by TCRdb to the early 2020s). The library relied on the immunoSEQ multiplex PCR assay. Here the immuneACCESS table is served through TCRdb, limited to in-frame sequences with V and J called. Missing clones are a known gap in these copies; in checked studies unresolved V genes cover under half, and the rest lacks a known reason. The sample table holds about 42,000 clones, of which around 91% were seen once. The ten top clones hold more than 7.5% of the sample. Sequences were obtained from peripheral blood. These receptors were collected from a young man with active or convalescent COVID-19.

This chain links TRBV5-1 with TRBJ2-6; 9 bases match TRBD1. The CDR3 extends over 18 amino acids. With V trimmed by 0 bases and J by 1 base, 5 bases remained unmatched. Germline CDR1 SGHRS, CDR2 YFSETQ. CDR3 loop: CASSLADRGVSGANVLTF. The CDR3 DNA is TGCGCCAGCAGCTTGGCGGACAGGGGCGTATCTGGGGCCAACGTCCTGACTTTC.

The chain couples TRBV27 to TRBJ1-5; maybe TRBD1 (6 bases). Germline CDR1 MNHEY, CDR2 SMNVEV (reference sequence). The CDR3 contains 14 residues. The V end was cut by 5 bases, the J end by 7 bases, with 15 bases between. CDR3 nucleotides: TGTGCCAGCAGTCCCAGCAGGGGTCACCAGCCCCAGCATTTT. This sequence encodes CASSPSRGHQPQHF.

This sequence joins TRBV15 and TRBJ2-4, with D tentatively TRBD2 (5 bases). V was shortened by 7 bases and J by 1 base, with 8 bases between the two germline ends. This CDR3 comprises 13 residues. Germline V gene data show CDR1 as LNHNV and CDR2 as YYDKDF (reference sequence). The CDR3 region has the DNA TGTGCCACCACCGGGATTGCCAAAAACATTCAGTACTTC. Its protein is CATTGIAKNIQYF. The full variable domain, its missing parts supplied by reference TRBV15 and TRBJ2-4, is DAMVIQNPRYQVTQFGKPVTLSCSQTLNHNVMYWYQQKSSQAPKLLFHYYDKDFNNEADTPDNFQSRRPNTSFCFLDIRSPGLGDTAMYLCATTGIAKNIQYFGAGTRLSVL.

V gene TRBV7-9 combines with J gene TRBJ2-7; weak D call: TRBD1 (5 bases). This CDR3 has 14 amino acids. The germline V gene encodes CDR1 SEHNR and CDR2 FQNEAQ (reference sequence). The V end lost 5 bases, the J end lost 0 bases, and 11 bases lay between the germline ends. The CDR3 sequence: CASSPTGSSYEQYF. For the CDR3, the DNA is TGTGCCAGCAGCCCCACAGGAAGCTCCTACGAGCAGTACTTC.

CDR3 amino acids: CASSPEADRRRGYTF. The CDR3 DNA follows: TGTGCCAGCTCACCTGAAGCCGACAGGCGCCGTGGCTACACCTTC. The V gene is TRBV18, the J gene TRBJ1-2; D is possibly TRBD1 (6 bases). This CDR3 comprises 15 residues. Germline CDR1 and CDR2: KGHSH and LQKENI. V lost 3 bases and J 7 bases, leaving 18 bases between the germline ends.

CDR3 region: CASSSSGGNYNEQFF. Written as DNA, the CDR3 is TGCGCCAGCAGCTCTAGCGGGGGGAACTACAATGAGCAGTTCTTC. This rearrangement joins TRBV5-1 to TRBJ2-1, with 11 bases aligning to TRBD2. J gave up 3 bases and V 3 bases, and 2 bases lay outside the gene matches. Germline V gives CDR1 SGHRS, CDR2 YFSETQ. This CDR3 contains 15 residues.

The chain employs TRBV6-5 and TRBJ1-1, with 7 bases identical to TRBD1. The trim removed 5 bases at V and 3 bases at J, leaving 3 bases unmatched. The CDR3 has 13 amino acids. In germline, CDR1 is MNHEY, CDR2 SVGAGI. Here the CDR3 DNA reads TGTGCCAGCAGTAGACAGGGACACACTGAAGCTTTCTTT. It encodes CASSRQGHTEAFF.

The chain combines TRBV7-8 with TRBJ2-1; D uncertain. The germline V gene encodes CDR1 SGHVS and CDR2 FQNEAQ. The CDR3 is 16 amino acids. The V end was cut by 2 bases, the J end by 5 bases, with 16 bases between. CDR3 sequence reads: CASSLTGGARDNEQFF. CDR3 DNA sequence: TGTGCCAGCAGCTTAACGGGTGGCGCCAGAGACAATGAGCAGTTCTTC.

The rearrangement links TRBV25-1 to TRBJ1-2; TRBD1 matches at 9 bases. This CDR3 is built from 15 residues. Losses at the gene ends were 4 bases for V and 4 bases for J; bases not matched to a gene: 7. From germline, CDR1 is MGHDK and CDR2 SYGVNS. The DNA for the CDR3 is TGTGCCAGCAGTGCCGGGACAGGGTCTGTCTATGGCTACACCTTC. This sequence encodes CASSAGTGSVYGYTF.

The rearrangement uses TRBV4-2 and TRBJ2-4, with 11 nucleotides matching TRBD1. CDR3 size: 17 residues. The germline gives CDR1 LGHNA, CDR2 YNFKEQ. The junction had 10 bases not matched to a gene; V was cut back by 0 bases and J by 9 bases. Here the CDR3 reads CASSQEVGGQGGVIQYF. The CDR3 DNA sequence: TGTGCCAGCAGCCAAGAAGTCGGGGGACAGGGGGGCGTCATTCAGTACTTC.

The rearrangement uses TRBV6-5 and TRBJ1-2; D might be TRBD1 (6 bases). CDR3 length equals 13 residues. Germline CDR1 and CDR2: MNHEY and SVGAGI. The V and J ends lost 8 bases and 11 bases respectively, with 21 bases between them. The CDR3 coding sequence is TGTGCCAGCTCTGGGGGTCGGGGGGGGCGGTACACCTTC. This gives the protein CASSGGRGGRYTF.

The J gene is TRBJ2-1, the V gene TRBV11-3; 11 nucleotides align to TRBD2. The V segment lost 5 bases and the J segment 4 bases; nucleotides outside the gene matches: 4. This CDR3 is 15 amino acids long. In germline, CDR1 is SGHNT, CDR2 YENEEA. CDR3: CASSPTSGTYNEQFF. As DNA, the CDR3 is TGTGCCAGCAGCCCGACTAGCGGGACTTACAATGAGCAGTTCTTC.

The rearrangement joins TRBV10-3 to TRBJ2-5; TRBD2 is a possible D gene (5 bases). The V and J ends lost 0 bases and 5 bases respectively, with 16 bases between them. From germline, CDR1 is ENHRY and CDR2 SYGVKD. This CDR3 is built from 16 residues. This chain's CDR3 is CAISESSSGAGETQYF. Here the CDR3 DNA reads TGTGCCATCAGTGAGTCATCGAGCGGAGCCGGGGAGACCCAGTACTTC.

This clone occurred once. The V gene is TRBV10-2, the J gene TRBJ2-1; 7 bases are a match to TRBD2. The V gene's germline CDR1 is WSHSY and CDR2 SAAADI. The ends lost 2 bases at V and 2 bases at J; junction bases unmatched: 6. The CDR3 loop spans 16 amino acids. The CDR3 region has the DNA TGCGCCAGCAGTGAGGCGCGAGCGGGAACCTACAATGAGCAGTTCTTC. Its protein is CASSEARAGTYNEQFF.

The gene calls are TRBV27 and TRBJ2-1; D possibly corresponds to TRBD1 (6 bases). The germline CDR1 and CDR2 sequences are MNHEY and SMNVEV (reference sequence). The ends were cut back, 5 bases at V and 5 bases at J, with 7 bases in the middle. The CDR3 length is 12 residues. CDR3 sequence (DNA): TGTGCCAGCAGTCGGACAGACAATGAGCAGTTCTTC. It is translated as CASSRTDNEQFF.

V is TRBV10-3 and J is TRBJ1-2; D remains ambiguous. The CDR3 runs to 16 residues. The germline CDR1 and CDR2 sequences are ENHRY and SYGVKD. Trimming left V 0 bases short and J 4 bases short, with 15 bases between. CDR3 region: CAISESSGSTIYGYTF. Written as DNA, the CDR3 is TGTGCCATCAGTGAGTCGAGCGGATCTACTATCTATGGCTACACCTTC.

This sequence joins TRBV19 and TRBJ1-1; D gene uncertain. From germline, CDR1 is LNHDA and CDR2 SQIVND (reference sequence). V lost 4 bases, J lost 1 base, and 7 bases lay in between. The CDR3 consists of 13 residues. The chain's CDR3 is CASSTGWNTEAFF. The CDR3 nucleotides are TGTGCCAGTAGTACGGGGTGGAACACTGAAGCTTTCTTT.

CDR3 in DNA: TGTGCCAGCAGCCAACTGGAGCGTAACTATGGCTACACCTTC. Translation: CASSQLERNYGYTF. This chain connects TRBV14 to TRBJ1-2; no definite D call. Germline CDR1 is SGHDN and CDR2 is FVKESK. Trimming took off 2 bases at V and 1 base at J, with 8 bases between the two ends. The CDR3 runs 14 residues.

This rearrangement joins TRBV27 to TRBJ1-1, with 7 bases fitting TRBD1. V lost 3 bases to trimming and J lost 8 bases; unmatched junction nucleotides: 3. CDR1 and CDR2 from the germline V gene are MNHEY and SMNVEV (reference sequence). This CDR3 comprises 12 residues. CDR3 nucleotides: TGTGCCAGCAGTTTTTTGACAGGGGAAGCTTTCTTT. It specifies CASSFLTGEAFF.

The rearrangement links TRBV11-3 to TRBJ2-1; D is perhaps TRBD2 (6 bases). Germline-derived CDR1 and CDR2 are SGHNT and YENEEA. CDR3 length: 12 amino acids. V was cut by 1 base and J by 9 bases, with 7 bases left in between. CDR3 protein: CASSLVGGEQFF. CDR3 nucleotide sequence: TGTGCCAGCAGCTTAGTGGGGGGTGAGCAGTTCTTC.

The rearrangement links TRBV7-9 to TRBJ1-4, with TRBD1 identical over 7 bases. Germline V gives CDR1 SEHNR, CDR2 FQNEAQ (reference sequence). With 5 bases clipped from V and 8 bases from J, the junction kept 5 bases outside the gene matches. The CDR3 length is 13 residues. The CDR3 coding sequence is TGTGCCAGCAGCGAAAGGACAGGCGAAAAACTGTTTTTT. This gives the protein CASSERTGEKLFF.

The chain combines TRBV16 with TRBJ1-6, with a tentative D call TRBD1 (5 bases). The V gene lost 4 bases and the J gene lost 4 bases, with 11 bases spanning the gap. This CDR3 spans 15 amino acids. CDR1 and CDR2 (germline): KGHSY, FQNENV. The CDR3, as DNA: TGTGCCAGCAGCCCCGGGGGGGGTTATAATTCACCCCTCCACTTT. This encodes CASSPGGGYNSPLHF.

The chain couples TRBV13 to TRBJ2-6; 11 positions agree with TRBD1. Trimming at V came to 5 bases and at J to 4 bases, leaving 13 bases not matched to a gene. The CDR3 has 19 residues. Germline CDR1 reads PRHDT; CDR2 reads FYEKMQ (reference sequence). The CDR3 reads CASSLRTGGAMRGANVLTF. The CDR3 DNA reads as TGTGCCAGCAGCCTCCGGACAGGGGGCGCAATGAGGGGGGCCAACGTCCTGACTTTC.

This rearrangement joins TRBV7-8 to TRBJ2-2, with unresolved D. The germline V gene has CDR1 SGHVS and CDR2 FQNEAQ. This CDR3 region has 14 residues. V was cut by 0 bases and J by 7 bases, with 9 bases left in between. CDR3 protein: CASSLAGIGGELFF. The CDR3 DNA reads as TGTGCCAGCAGCTTAGCGGGCATCGGCGGGGAGCTGTTTTTT.

The rearrangement joins TRBV18 to TRBJ2-7; D perhaps matches TRBD2 (6 bases). The V end was cut by 3 bases, the J end by 5 bases, with 8 bases between. Germline-derived CDR1 and CDR2 are KGHSH and LQKENI. This CDR3 has 12 amino acids. The CDR3, as DNA: TGTGCCAGCTCACCGTCGGGGGACGAGCAGTACTTC. Its translation: CASSPSGDEQYF.

CDR3 nucleotides: TGTGCCAGCTCACCACAAGGGGGAAATGAGCAGTTCTTC. Translating gives CASSPQGGNEQFF. The chain is built from TRBV18 and TRBJ2-1; possibly TRBD1 for D (6 bases). Germline loops: CDR1 KGHSH, CDR2 LQKENI. This CDR3 has 13 residues. Trimming took off 1 base at V and 7 bases at J, with 8 bases between the two ends. The entire variable domain, with the rest obtained from reference TRBV18 and TRBJ2-1, is as follows: NAGVMQNPRHLVRRRGQEARLRCSPMKGHSHVYWYRQLPEEGLKFMVYLQKENIIDESGMPKERFSAEFPKEGPSILRIQQVVRGDSAAYFCASSPQGGNEQFFGPGTRLTVL.

The chain links TRBV11-3 to TRBJ2-7; 7 bases are shared with TRBD1. CDR1 is SGHNT, CDR2 YENEEA, per germline. Unmatched junction bases numbered 4, after V lost 5 bases and J lost 3 bases. This CDR3 is built from 13 residues. The DNA of the CDR3 is TGTGCCAGCAGCCCGGGACAGCGCTACGAGCAGTACGTC. Translation: CASSPGQRYEQYV.

V gene TRBV5-1 combines with J gene TRBJ1-1; no clear D. Germline CDR1 is SGHRS and CDR2 is YFSETQ. V lost 4 bases and J 0 bases, leaving 13 bases between the germline ends. The CDR3 consists of 15 residues. The CDR3 DNA is TGCGCCAGCAGCGAGGAAGTACTACTGAACACTGAAGCTTTCTTT. It translates to CASSEEVLLNTEAFF.